These 23 T cell receptor beta chains were all obtained from the same sample, sequenced in a study of shared clonotypes between healthy human individuals. Sequencing used immunoSEQ multiplex PCR; TCRdb keeps in-frame clones, though not all of them. In the table there are about 490,000 clones, 76% of which are singletons. The sequenced sample consisted of PBMCs. The origin of the receptors is a woman aged 40 to 50 in good health. Some clones in this sample may be carry-over from other donors' samples.

The chain couples TRBV25-1 to TRBJ2-1, with 9 positions matching TRBD1. The length of the CDR3 is 15 residues. Germline values: CDR1 MGHDK, CDR2 SYGVNS. After removal of 4 bases from V and 2 bases from J, the junction contained 3 bases not matched to a gene. The CDR3 spells CASSARDRAYNEQFF. CDR3 nucleotides: TGTGCCAGCAGTGCCCGGGACAGGGCCTACAATGAGCAGTTCTTC.

The gene calls are TRBV5-1 and TRBJ2-5, with D hard to call. Trimming removed 0 bases from V and 5 bases from J, with 14 bases in between. The CDR3 is 15 amino acids. CDR1 is SGHRS and CDR2 is YFSETQ in the germline V gene. CDR3 sequence (DNA): TGCGCCAGCAGCTTGGACGGAGCCCCGAAGGAGACCCAGTACTTC. Its protein product is CASSLDGAPKETQYF.

The V call is TRBV7-8, the J call TRBJ2-5; a weak D match, TRBD2 (6 bases). Germline values: CDR1 SGHVS, CDR2 FQNEAQ. The germline V and J ends were trimmed by 4 bases and 1 base, with 16 bases remaining between them. The CDR3 extends over 16 amino acids. The chain's CDR3 is CASSSQSGGIQETQYF. The CDR3 region has the DNA TGTGCCAGCAGCTCCCAGAGCGGCGGGATCCAAGAGACCCAGTACTTC.

The chain links TRBV7-9 to TRBJ1-5; D perhaps matches TRBD1 (5 bases). The CDR3 sequence is 12 residues long. CDR1 is SEHNR, CDR2 FQNEAQ, per germline (reference sequence). V lost 4 bases and J lost 9, with 10 bases in between. Written as DNA, the CDR3 is TGTGCCAGCAGCTCCGGACATACGCCCCAGCATTTT. This codes for CASSSGHTPQHF.

The chain couples TRBV19 to TRBJ1-5; weak D call: TRBD1 (6 bases). V was clipped by 5 bases and J by 6 bases, with 17 bases between them. The CDR3 length is 15 residues. The V gene's germline CDR1 is LNHDA and CDR2 SQIVND (reference sequence). CDR3 coding DNA: TGTGCCAGTAGTTCCCACCACAGGGCCGGTCAGCCCCAGCATTTT. It is translated as CASSSHHRAGQPQHF.

The sample holds many counts of this clone. Other DNA sequences in this sample translate to the same CDR3. The V call is TRBV30, the J call TRBJ2-5, with 8 bases that match TRBD2. This CDR3 region has 15 residues. Germline CDR1 GTSNPN, CDR2 SVGIG (reference sequence). The V gene end was trimmed by 3 bases and the J gene end by 4 bases; junction bases not matched to a gene: 10. For the CDR3, the DNA is TGTGCCTGGAGGGGGGGACTAGGTTTGGGAGAGACCCAGTACTTC. It is translated as CAWRGGLGLGETQYF. Looking up the rest from reference TRBV30 and TRBJ2-5 gives the full variable domain: SQTIHQWPATLVQPVGSPLSLECTVEGTSNPNLYWYRQAAGRGLQLLFYSVGIGQISSEVPQNLSASRPQDRQFILSSKKLLLSDSGFYLCAWRGGLGLGETQYFGPGTRLLVL.

This clone was seen repeatedly, ten times or more. The chain joins TRBV28 to TRBJ1-5; no clear D gene. Germline CDR1 and CDR2: MDHEN and SYDVKM. The CDR3 has 15 residues. Deletions cut 6 bases from V and 0 bases from J, with 12 bases between. CDR3 nucleotides: TGTGCCAGCAGCACTTGGGCAGATAGCAATCAGCCCCAGCATTTT. It is translated as CASSTWADSNQPQHF.

This clone turned up a few times. Written as DNA, the CDR3 is TGTGCCAGCTCACTAGGGGCGGACCCCTCTTACGAGCAGTACTTC. This codes for CASSLGADPSYEQYF. This sequence joins TRBV18 and TRBJ2-7, with D perhaps TRBD1 (5 bases). Trimming shortened V by 4 bases and J by 4 bases, and 17 bases separated the two germline ends. This CDR3 is 15 amino acids long. Germline loops: CDR1 KGHSH, CDR2 LQKENI.

This chain connects TRBV7-6 to TRBJ1-2, with a possible D match to TRBD1 (5 bases). The CDR3 contains 14 residues. The germline V gene has CDR1 SGHVS and CDR2 FNYEAQ. Trimming removed 3 bases at V and 1 base at J, with 9 bases between. In nucleotides, the CDR3 is TGTGCCAGCAGCTTCGGCGGGGGTAACTATGGCTACACCTTC. Translation gives CASSFGGGNYGYTF. The full variable domain, rest sourced from reference TRBV7-6 and TRBJ1-2, is GAGVSQSPRYKVTKRGQDVALRCDPISGHVSLYWYRQALGQGPEFLTYFNYEAQQDKSGLPNDRFSAERPEGSISTLTIQRTEQRDSAMYRCASSFGGGNYGYTFGSGTRLTVV.

To note about this clone: A much larger clone lies one base from this, so it may be a read error. Within the sample, other DNA sequences also encode this same CDR3. The CDR3 sequence is CASTQTRGGYTEAFF. Written as DNA, the CDR3 is TGTGCCAGCACCCAGACCAGGGGAGGTTACACCGAAGCTTTCTTT. The rearrangement links TRBV6-5 to TRBJ1-1; D may be TRBD1 (6 bases). Germline lookup yields CDR1 MNHEY and CDR2 SVGAGI. The CDR3 covers 15 residues.

V usage is TRBV19 and J usage is TRBJ1-1; a weak D match, TRBD1 (6 bases). CDR3 length: 16 amino acids. Germline assignment: CDR1 LNHDA and CDR2 SQIVND (reference sequence). The germline V and J ends were trimmed by 7 bases and 5 bases, with 23 bases remaining between them. CDR3: CASKKSGQGYFTEAFF. CDR3 nucleotide sequence: TGTGCCAGTAAAAAATCGGGCCAGGGGTACTTTACTGAAGCTTTCTTT.

The chain couples TRBV25-1 to TRBJ2-5; the D gene could be TRBD1 or TRBD2 (5 bases each). Germline V gene lookup returns CDR1 MGHDK and CDR2 SYGVNS. This CDR3 comprises 15 residues. Trimming cost V 6 bases and J 0 bases, with 14 bases left between them. In nucleotides, the CDR3 is TGTGCCAGCAGCGAGGGGACCGCGTACCAAGAGACCCAGTACTTC. It codes for CASSEGTAYQETQYF.

The chain joins TRBV12-5 to TRBJ2-3; D is uncertain. The V end was cut by 0 bases, the J end by 5 bases, with 15 bases between. Germline V gene sequence: CDR1 LGHNT, CDR2 FRNRAP. CDR3 size: 16 residues. The chain's CDR3 is CASGLVLDGSGDTQYF. The CDR3 DNA reads as TGTGCTAGTGGTTTGGTACTCGACGGGTCCGGAGATACGCAGTATTTT.

This sequence joins TRBV7-8 and TRBJ1-4, with D unresolved. V lost 2 bases and J lost 4, with 17 bases in between. Germline V gene data show CDR1 as SGHVS and CDR2 as FQNEAQ. This CDR3 region has 17 residues. The CDR3: CASSLYLRDPGNEKLFF. The CDR3 coding sequence is TGTGCCAGCAGCTTATACCTTAGGGATCCGGGTAATGAAAAACTGTTTTTT.

On this clone: A much larger clone lies one base from this, so it may be a read error. Other DNA sequences in this sample translate to the same CDR3. V gene TRBV28 combines with J gene TRBJ1-5, with 9 bases aligning to TRBD1. Per germline, CDR1 MDHEN and CDR2 SYDVKM. This CDR3 spans 18 amino acids. The V and J ends lost 5 bases and 4 bases, in that order; junction bases with no gene match: 15. DNA of the CDR3: TGTGCCAGCAGTCCTACAGGGGGCTACAGGTCGAGTAATCAGCCCCAGCATTTT. Residues: CASSPTGGYRSSNQPQHF.

The sample holds a few counts of this clone. This sequence joins TRBV5-1 and TRBJ2-6; D gene uncertain. CDR3 size: 16 residues. With 4 bases removed from V and 4 bases from J, the gap between germline ends came to 15 bases. Germline CDR1 reads SGHRS; CDR2 reads YFSETQ. The CDR3 is CASSKDQVYGANVLTF. CDR3 sequence (DNA): TGCGCCAGCAGCAAGGACCAGGTCTACGGGGCCAACGTCCTGACTTTC.

This clone appeared a single time. The CDR3 region has the DNA TGTGCCAGTAGTCCCCGGGGGAGCGGCCCTTACGAGCAGTACTTC. Translation: CASSPRGSGPYEQYF. The rearrangement links TRBV19 to TRBJ2-7, with D maybe TRBD2 (6 bases). The CDR3 loop spans 15 amino acids. The V gene lost 5 bases and the J gene lost 4 bases, with 18 bases spanning the gap. Germline V gene sequence: CDR1 LNHDA, CDR2 SQIVND (reference sequence).

The chain has TRBV5-4 and TRBJ1-1; 7 nucleotides agree with TRBD1. Germline CDR1 and CDR2: SGHNT and YYREEE (reference sequence). Trimming cost V 3 bases and J 1 base; bases outside gene matches: 9. The CDR3 is 16 amino acids. The CDR3 spells CASSSIGQAANTEAFF. CDR3 sequence (DNA): TGTGCCAGCAGCTCAATTGGACAGGCCGCGAACACTGAAGCTTTCTTT.

The CDR3 nucleotides read TGTGCCAGCAGTTACTCAGGGGACCAGCCCCAGCATTTT. It is translated as CASSYSGDQPQHF. V and J are TRBV6-5 and TRBJ1-5; D is possibly TRBD1 (5 bases). Germline V gene sequence: CDR1 MNHEY, CDR2 SVGAGI. Trimming removed 0 bases from V and 7 bases from J, with 7 bases in between. CDR3 length: 13 residues.

CDR3 in amino acids: CASSPPGLAGFQETQYF. The CDR3 coding sequence is TGTGCCAGCAGCCCTCCTGGACTAGCGGGATTCCAAGAGACCCAGTACTTC. The chain couples TRBV5-4 to TRBJ2-5, with TRBD2 identical over 12 bases. Per the germline V gene, CDR1 is SGHNT and CDR2 is YYREEE (reference sequence). The ends lost 4 bases at V and 1 base at J; junction bases unmatched: 8. This CDR3 spans 17 amino acids.

The V and J genes are TRBV18 and TRBJ1-5; weak D call: TRBD1 (5 bases). This CDR3 spans 17 amino acids. With 3 bases removed from V and 3 bases from J, the gap between germline ends came to 18 bases. Germline CDR1 and CDR2: KGHSH and LQKENI. This CDR3 is CASSPGAAGRDNQPQHF. DNA of the CDR3: TGTGCCAGCTCACCCGGGGCAGCTGGTCGGGACAATCAGCCCCAGCATTTT.

The chain links TRBV19 to TRBJ1-1; D uncertain. The CDR3 has 14 residues. The germline V and J ends were trimmed by 3 bases and 1 base, with 9 bases remaining between them. Per germline, CDR1 LNHDA and CDR2 SQIVND (reference sequence). The CDR3 protein is CASSISVANTEAFF. CDR3 nucleotides: TGTGCCAGTAGTATTTCGGTCGCGAACACTGAAGCTTTCTTT.

On this clone: A far larger clone is a single base away, which makes a read error likely. This specimen includes other DNA sequences encoding the same CDR3. The V and J genes are TRBV5-1 and TRBJ1-2; no clear D gene. This CDR3 spans 15 amino acids. Germline V gives CDR1 SGHRS, CDR2 YFSETQ. Trimming took off 4 bases at V and 4 bases at J, with 17 bases between the two ends. CDR3 residues: CASSTTGLRSYGYTF. CDR3 coding DNA: TGCGCCAGCAGCACGACGGGGTTGAGGAGCTATGGCTACACCTTC.